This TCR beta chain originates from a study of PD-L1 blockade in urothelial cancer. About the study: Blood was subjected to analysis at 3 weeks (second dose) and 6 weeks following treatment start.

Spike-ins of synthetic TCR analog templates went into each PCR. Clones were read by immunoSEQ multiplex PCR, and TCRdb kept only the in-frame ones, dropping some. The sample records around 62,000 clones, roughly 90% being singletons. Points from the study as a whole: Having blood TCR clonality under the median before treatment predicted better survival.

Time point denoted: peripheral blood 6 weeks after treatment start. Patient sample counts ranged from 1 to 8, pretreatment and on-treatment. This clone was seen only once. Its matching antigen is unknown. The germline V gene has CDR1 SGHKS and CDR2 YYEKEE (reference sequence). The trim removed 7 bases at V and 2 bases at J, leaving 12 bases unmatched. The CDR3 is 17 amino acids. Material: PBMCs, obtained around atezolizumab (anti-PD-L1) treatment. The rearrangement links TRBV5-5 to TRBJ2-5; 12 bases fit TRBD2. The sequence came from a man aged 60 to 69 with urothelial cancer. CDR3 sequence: CASGGRLAGGGQETQYF. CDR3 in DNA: TGTGCCAGCGGAGGGCGCCTAGCGGGAGGGGGGCAAGAGACCCAGTACTTC.